Included here is one T cell receptor beta chain sequence, with context. This clonotype was seen a handful of times. What antigen it recognizes has not been identified. No base quality values were provided; no much bigger clone lies one nucleotide off. A patient counted as having stable Graves' hyperthyroidism if no progression to ophthalmopathy occurred over 18 months of follow-up. The hyperthyroidism patients were between 18 and 65 years old and newly diagnosed, with a disease duration of less than 2 months. Patients with uncontrolled infections, other autoimmune diseases, pregnancy or lactation were excluded. Diagnoses were based on clinical symptoms, serum thyroxine and TRAb, thyroid ultrasound and orbital computed tomography. PBMCs were isolated from about 9.2 ml of fresh peripheral blood by Ficoll-Paque density gradient centrifugation. Total RNA was extracted using Trizol reagent, and RNA quality was assessed on an Agilent 2100 Bioanalyzer.

The TCR beta CDR3 regions were amplified from RNA transcripts. The TCR CDR3 was subjected to a first round of RT-PCR using the HTBI primer set and the Qiagen OneStep RT-PCR kit. The libraries were constructed in a second round of multiplex PCR and then size-selected and purified. Paired-end sequencing of the libraries was performed with 100 bp reads on an Illumina HiSeq2000. Concerning the study's data processing: SOAPnuke was used to process the raw data, with reads discarded if the reads contained adapters or uncalled bases, had a mean Phred below 15, or lacked an exact constant-primer or identifier match. High-quality paired reads were merged using COPE v1.2.5, and each unique nucleotide sequence was defined as a clonotype. Clonotypes were aligned to IMGT TRBV, TRBD and TRBJ reference segments using MiTCR v1.1. The analysis included only V-J combinations with a frequency above 0.0001, which together covered more than 98% of the repertoires. The TCS score was defined as the ratio of F50 (clonal expansion) to E x V (chaos), calculated using BLOSUM62-based TCRdist between CDR3 peptides within each V-J. Welch's t-statistics and random forest reduced 514 V-J features to 13, which were used in a naive Bayes classifier (R e1071). The raw public reads went through TCRdb reprocessing: fastp at Q25, MiXCR clone calling, in-frame beta chains kept. Identical CDR3 protein sequences are pooled into one entry, listed with their most common genes and DNA. These V and J calls rely on TCRdb rather than the paper's analysis. Across this sample there are 400,000 to 500,000 distinct CDR3 sequences, with around 15% seen only once. The ten top clones hold around 17% of the sample.

V lost 4 bases and J lost 1 base, and the count of bases not matched to a germline gene is 3. The CDR3 starts with the cysteine, ends with the phenylalanine, and has 15 residues. CDR3 DNA is the only sequence kept; it has 45 bases, read in frame from the first base. The germline V gene (reference sequence) gives CDR1 as LNHDA and CDR2 as SQIVND. The source of the sample is a study of T cells in Graves' hyperthyroidism and ophthalmopathy (dated by TCRdb to about 2019). With respect to the entire study: Peripheral blood samples were taken at initial diagnosis, before any treatment was given. To identify TCR V-J signatures that set the groups apart, the researchers used a discovery cohort of 100 patients, made up of 40 to 45 with Graves' ophthalmopathy and 55 to 65 with stable Graves' hyperthyroidism. An independent validation cohort of 18 to 20 hyperthyroidism patients and about 15 patients who later progressed to ophthalmopathy tested prospective prediction of ophthalmopathy. The approximately 100 discovery patients were divided at random into training and test sets in a 7:3 ratio. Thyroid tissue and blood T-cell repertoires from six Graves' hyperthyroidism patients were also compared in the study. Following sampling, methimazole starting at 30 mg daily was given to hyperthyroidism patients, and high-dose intravenous methylprednisolone was given to ophthalmopathy patients. TCR Vbeta CDR3 sequencing of approximately 140 peripheral blood samples (about 45 ophthalmopathy, roughly 72 hyperthyroidism and some 17 progressor patients) is reported in the paper. Summary of the overall study and its limitations: During validation, the model predicted progression to ophthalmopathy a median of approximately six months ahead of onset, with roughly 65% sensitivity and 72% to 85% specificity. In cross-validation, a model built on a 13 V-J signature told ophthalmopathy apart from stable hyperthyroidism with less than 90% sensitivity and about 81% specificity, and in testing the same model reached 80%/75%. Most expanded thyroid clonotypes (frequency above 0.001) were also found in blood, which suggests that blood repertoires may mirror thyroid immune responses. Sample size was not statistically predetermined, and investigators were not blinded to group allocation.

This chain is built from TRBV19 and TRBJ2-7, with TRBD2 identical over 11 junction bases. The source material was blood. The TCR comes from a woman under 30 with Graves' hyperthyroidism. The sequenced DNA is TGTGCCAGTAGTACCGTAGCGGGAGGGTCCTACGAGCAGTACTTC. Its coded protein is CASSTVAGGSYEQYF.